These T cell receptor beta chains were read from a single sample in a study of CD8+ T cells in alopecia areata. Generated by immunoSEQ multiplex PCR, the TCRdb table keeps only in-frame clones and is missing some. The sample lists over 120,000 clones; 45% to 65% were seen once. Sequencing was performed on CD8+ T cells sorted from blood, taken at week 4, from a patient treated with tofacitinib. The receptors here all came from a human donor with alopecia areata. Both conserved end residues are part of each CDR3. Fields, in order: CDR3 protein, CDR3 DNA, V gene, J gene, D gene, clone size. A D gene is named only where the DNA matches it firmly. Where a row states a size, it is once, few, many or the class of an expanded clone; other rows omit it.

CASSRTGENSPLHF,TGTGCCAGCAGCCGGACAGGGGAAAATTCACCCCTCCACTTT,TRBV6-5,TRBJ1-6,TRBD1,NA
CASSYLSGGYNEQFF,TGTGCCAGCAGTTACTTGAGCGGGGGATACAATGAGCAGTTCTTC,TRBV6-6,TRBJ2-1,TRBD2,NA
CASTDRDEETQYF,TGTGCCAGCACTGACAGGGATGAAGAGACCCAGTACTTC,TRBV7-9,TRBJ2-5,TRBD1,few
CASSQDLEDYGYTF,TGCGCCAGCAGCCAAGATTTGGAGGACTATGGCTACACCTTC,TRBV4-1,TRBJ1-2,NA,NA
CASSLRSSYEQYF,TGTGCCAGCAGCTTAAGGAGCTCCTACGAGCAGTACTTC,TRBV13,TRBJ2-7,NA,NA
CASSLRTGIRYEQYF,TGTGCCAGCAGTTTACGGACAGGGATCCGCTACGAGCAGTACTTC,TRBV27,TRBJ2-7,TRBD1,NA
CASFRQGSSYEQYF,TGTGCCAGCTTCAGGCAGGGGTCCTCCTACGAGCAGTACTTC,TRBV6-5,TRBJ2-7,NA,NA
CASSSPSEDAGELFF,TGTGCCAGTAGTAGCCCGTCGGAAGACGCCGGGGAGCTGTTTTTT,TRBV19,TRBJ2-2,NA,NA
CATNFGDTEAFF,TGTGCCACCAACTTTGGAGACACTGAAGCTTTCTTT,TRBV2,TRBJ1-1,NA,NA
CASSPRDLIPKNIQYF,TGTGCCAGTAGTCCCCGGGACCTAATTCCCAAAAACATTCAGTACTTC,TRBV19,TRBJ2-4,NA,few
CATSGQSGGPYEQYF,TGTGCCACCAGCGGACAGAGCGGGGGGCCCTACGAGCAGTACTTC,TRBV15,TRBJ2-7,TRBD2,few
CASSPPGRNEQFF,TGTGCCAGCAGCCCCCCCGGTAGAAATGAGCAGTTCTTC,TRBV7-9,TRBJ2-1,NA,few
CASSLTGGETGNYGYTF,TGTGCCAGCAGCTTAACCGGCGGGGAGACAGGCAACTATGGCTACACCTTC,TRBV7-3,TRBJ1-2,NA,NA
CAWSGAGENQPQHF,TGTGCCTGGAGCGGGGCAGGGGAAAATCAGCCCCAGCATTTT,TRBV30,TRBJ1-5,NA,few
CASSLRDRDDEQFF,TGTGCCAGCAGTCTCCGGGACAGGGACGATGAGCAGTTCTTC,TRBV27,TRBJ2-1,TRBD1,NA
CASSSTGANEKLFF,TGTGCCAGCAGTTCGACAGGGGCTAATGAAAAACTGTTTTTT,TRBV27,TRBJ1-4,TRBD1,NA
CATLNPDRVRTEAFF,TGTGCCACCCTAAACCCCGACAGGGTTCGCACTGAAGCTTTCTTT,TRBV2,TRBJ1-1,TRBD1,NA
CSVDGQSGAGETQYF,TGCAGCGTTGACGGCCAAAGCGGGGCTGGAGAGACCCAGTACTTC,TRBV29-1,TRBJ2-5,TRBD2,NA
CASSRGQLWNTIYF,TGCGCCAGCAGCCGGGGACAGCTTTGGAACACCATATATTTT,TRBV5-1,TRBJ1-3,TRBD1,few
CASSEAGASGSSYNEQFF,TGTGCCAGCAGTGAAGCAGGCGCTAGCGGGAGCTCCTACAATGAGCAGTTCTTC,TRBV2,TRBJ2-1,TRBD2,NA
CASSLGGLAESQETQYF,TGCGCCAGCAGCTTGGGGGGACTAGCGGAGTCGCAAGAGACCCAGTACTTC,TRBV5-1,TRBJ2-5,TRBD2,NA
CASSLGVGTGANVLTF,TGTGCCAGCAGTTTAGGCGTCGGGACTGGGGCCAACGTCCTGACTTTC,TRBV27,TRBJ2-6,NA,NA
CASSVAKGNNEQFF,TGTGCCAGCAGCGTAGCGAAGGGGAACAATGAGCAGTTCTTC,TRBV9,TRBJ2-1,NA,NA
CASDQVGGDAYNEQFF,TGTGCCAGCGACCAGGTGGGGGGGGACGCCTACAATGAGCAGTTCTTC,TRBV27,TRBJ2-1,TRBD2,NA
CASSQVNSEVEETQYF,TGTGCCAGCAGCCAAGTAAATAGCGAGGTGGAGGAGACCCAGTACTTC,TRBV7-8,TRBJ2-5,NA,NA
CASSHPDRSGRYEQYF,TGTGCCAGCAGCCACCCGGACAGGTCGGGGAGGTACGAGCAGTACTTC,TRBV14,TRBJ2-7,NA,NA
CSVEREPNEKLFF,TGCAGCGTTGAAAGAGAACCTAATGAAAAACTGTTTTTT,TRBV29-1,TRBJ1-4,NA,NA
CASSQDWGEGNEQYF,TGCGCCAGCAGCCAAGATTGGGGGGAAGGAAACGAGCAGTACTTC,TRBV4-1,TRBJ2-7,NA,NA
CASSWTIYDGYTF,TGTGCCAGCAGTTGGACTATCTATGACGGCTACACCTTC,TRBV27,TRBJ1-2,NA,NA
CSVEAGQAPEGYTF,TGCAGCGTTGAAGCGGGACAGGCTCCCGAAGGCTACACCTTC,TRBV29-1,TRBJ1-2,TRBD1,few
CASSDGLYGYTF,TGTGCCAGCAGTGACGGACTCTATGGCTACACCTTC,TRBV6-6,TRBJ1-2,NA,NA
CASSEVGGLDTQYF,TGTGCCAGCAGTGAAGTAGGGGGGTTAGATACGCAGTATTTT,TRBV25-1,TRBJ2-3,NA,NA
CASSQWGRLSGANVLTF,TGTGCCAGCAGCCAATGGGGACGTTTGTCCGGGGCCAACGTCCTGACTTTC,TRBV7-9,TRBJ2-6,NA,NA
CSVERQNTEAFF,TGCAGCGTTGAACGGCAGAACACTGAAGCTTTCTTT,TRBV29-1,TRBJ1-1,NA,few
CASSYSGGTEAFF,TGTGCCAGCAGTTACTCGGGGGGCACTGAAGCTTTCTTT,TRBV6-5,TRBJ1-1,NA,NA
CASSFQGMGGNTIYF,TGTGCCAGCAGCTTTCAGGGAATGGGTGGAAACACCATATATTTT,TRBV7-9,TRBJ1-3,NA,few
CAWTQGFRTQYF,TGTGCCTGGACACAGGGATTTCGGACCCAGTACTTC,TRBV30,TRBJ2-5,NA,NA
CASSEGLHWDTEAFF,TGTGCCAGCAGCGAGGGTCTACACTGGGACACTGAAGCTTTCTTT,TRBV5-6,TRBJ1-1,NA,NA
CASSAPGGGTDTQYF,TGTGCCAGCAGCGCCCCAGGGGGAGGCACAGATACGCAGTATTTT,TRBV7-9,TRBJ2-3,TRBD1,NA
CASSLFGRITGELFF,TGTGCCAGCAGTTTATTTGGCAGAATCACCGGGGAGCTGTTTTTT,TRBV27,TRBJ2-2,NA,NA
CATGQGYGYTF,TGTGCCACCGGACAGGGGTATGGCTACACCTTC,TRBV27,TRBJ1-2,TRBD1,NA
CASSIRSRAELFF,TGTGCCAGTAGTATTCGGTCTAGGGCTGAGCTGTTTTTT,TRBV19,TRBJ1-4,NA,NA
CASSQGTGDDNSNQPQHF,TGCGCCAGCAGTCAAGGGACAGGGGACGATAATAGCAATCAGCCCCAGCATTTT,TRBV23-1,TRBJ1-5,TRBD1,few
CASSMDGQPNPYGYTF,TGTGCCAGTAGTATGGACGGACAGCCGAATCCTTATGGCTACACCTTC,TRBV19,TRBJ1-2,NA,NA
CASSEGQGNTEAFF,TGTGCCAGCAGTGAGGGACAGGGAAACACTGAAGCTTTCTTT,TRBV6-5,TRBJ1-1,TRBD1,few
CASSSGTKTGELFF,TGTGCCAGCAGCTCCGGGACCAAAACCGGGGAGCTGTTTTTT,TRBV7-9,TRBJ2-2,NA,few
CAISGWQGANYGYTF,TGTGCCATCAGTGGGTGGCAGGGGGCGAACTATGGCTACACCTTC,TRBV10-3,TRBJ1-2,TRBD1,NA
CASSQGQGPNQPQHF,TGCGCCAGCAGCCAAGGGCAGGGACCAAATCAGCCCCAGCATTTT,TRBV5-1,TRBJ1-5,NA,many
CASSLGQQETQYF,TGTGCCAGCAGCTTAGGCCAGCAAGAGACCCAGTACTTC,TRBV7-9,TRBJ2-5,NA,NA
CASSWVSGELFF,TGTGCCAGCAGCTGGGTTTCCGGGGAGCTGTTTTTT,TRBV5-4,TRBJ2-2,NA,NA
CATKQGRENSGYTF,TGTGCCACCAAGCAAGGGAGGGAGAATAGTGGCTACACCTTC,TRBV15,TRBJ1-2,NA,NA
CASSPRDTHHQETQYF,TGTGCCAGCAGCCCACGGGACACTCACCACCAAGAGACCCAGTACTTC,TRBV7-9,TRBJ2-5,NA,NA
CASSYSGRVKEKLFF,TGTGCCAGCAGTTACTCAGGCAGGGTAAAGGAAAAACTGTTTTTT,TRBV6-6,TRBJ1-4,NA,few
CASSLQGADTEAFF,TGTGCCAGCAGCTTGCAGGGCGCGGACACTGAAGCTTTCTTT,TRBV5-6,TRBJ1-1,NA,few